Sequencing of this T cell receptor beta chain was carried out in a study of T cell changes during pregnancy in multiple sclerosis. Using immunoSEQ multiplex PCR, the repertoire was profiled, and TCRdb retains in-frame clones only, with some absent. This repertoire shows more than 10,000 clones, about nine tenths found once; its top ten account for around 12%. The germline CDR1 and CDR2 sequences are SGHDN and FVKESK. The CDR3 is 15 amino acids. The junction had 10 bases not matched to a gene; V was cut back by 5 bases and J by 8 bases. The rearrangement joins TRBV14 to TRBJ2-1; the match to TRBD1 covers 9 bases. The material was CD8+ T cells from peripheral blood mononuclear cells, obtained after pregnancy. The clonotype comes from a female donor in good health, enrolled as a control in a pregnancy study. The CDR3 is CASSAGTGKWHEQFF. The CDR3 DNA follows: TGTGCCAGCAGCGCGGGGACAGGGAAGTGGCATGAGCAGTTCTTC.